Sequencing of this T cell receptor beta chain was carried out in a study of cytomegalovirus exposure and HLA in healthy donors. Findings of the study overall: In a later analysis, DRB1 alleles had the most associated TCRs; HLA-C alleles the fewest.

Details on this clone: Its antigen is currently unknown.

The PCR ran on 60 Vbeta and 13 Jbeta primers. Method: immunoSEQ multiplex PCR; TCRdb's copy keeps in-frame clones and lacks some. This repertoire includes about 130,000 clones. CDR1 SGHVS and CDR2 FNYEAQ come from the germline V gene. This CDR3 comprises 15 residues. Germline trimming cut 5 bases from V and 4 bases from J; bases unmatched to any gene: 6. The chain uses TRBV7-6 and TRBJ1-4; the match to TRBD1 covers 8 bases. The sequenced material came from PBMCs. The TCR originated in a man younger than 35 in good health and CMV-seronegative. CDR3 DNA: TGTGCCAGCAGCGGACAGGGAGGGAGTAATGAAAAACTGTTTTTT. This sequence encodes CASSGQGGSNEKLFF.